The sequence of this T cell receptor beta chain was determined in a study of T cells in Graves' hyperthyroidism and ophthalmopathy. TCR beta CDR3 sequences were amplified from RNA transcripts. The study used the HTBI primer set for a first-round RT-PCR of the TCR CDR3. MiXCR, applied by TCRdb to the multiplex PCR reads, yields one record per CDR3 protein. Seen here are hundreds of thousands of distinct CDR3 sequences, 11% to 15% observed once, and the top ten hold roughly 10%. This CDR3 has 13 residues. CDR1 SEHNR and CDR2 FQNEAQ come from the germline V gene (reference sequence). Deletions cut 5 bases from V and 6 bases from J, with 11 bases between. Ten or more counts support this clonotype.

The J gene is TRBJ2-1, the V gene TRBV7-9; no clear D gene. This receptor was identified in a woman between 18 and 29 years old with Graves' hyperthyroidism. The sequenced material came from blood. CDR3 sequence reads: CASSPNNRNEQFF. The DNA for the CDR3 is TGTGCCAGCAGCCCCAACAATCGCAATGAGCAGTTCTTC.